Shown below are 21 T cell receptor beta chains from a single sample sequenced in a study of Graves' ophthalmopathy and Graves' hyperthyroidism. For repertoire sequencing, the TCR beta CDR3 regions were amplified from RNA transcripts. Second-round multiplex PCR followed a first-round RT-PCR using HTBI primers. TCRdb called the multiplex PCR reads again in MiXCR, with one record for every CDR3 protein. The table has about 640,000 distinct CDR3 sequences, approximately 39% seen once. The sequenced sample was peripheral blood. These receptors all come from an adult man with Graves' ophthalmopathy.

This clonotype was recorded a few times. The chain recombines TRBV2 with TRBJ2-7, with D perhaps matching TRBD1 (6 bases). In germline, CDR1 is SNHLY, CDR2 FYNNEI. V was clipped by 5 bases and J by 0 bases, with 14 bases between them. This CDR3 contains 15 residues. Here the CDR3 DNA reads TGTGCCAGCAGTTACTCGGGACAAAGCTCCTACGAGCAGTACTTC. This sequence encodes CASSYSGQSSYEQYF.

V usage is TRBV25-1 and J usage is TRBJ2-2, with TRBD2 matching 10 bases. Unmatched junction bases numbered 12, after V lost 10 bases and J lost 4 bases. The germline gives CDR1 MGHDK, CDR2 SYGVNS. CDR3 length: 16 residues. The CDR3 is CATSRELAGLTGELFF. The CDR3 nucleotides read TGTGCCACCAGCAGAGAACTAGCGGGACTCACCGGGGAGCTGTTTTTT. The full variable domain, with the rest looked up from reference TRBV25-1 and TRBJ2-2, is EADIYQTPRYLVIGTGKKITLECSQTMGHDKMYWYQQDPGMELHLIHYSYGVNSTEKGDLSSESTVSRIRTEHFPLTLESARPSHTSQYLCATSRELAGLTGELFFGEGSRLTVL.

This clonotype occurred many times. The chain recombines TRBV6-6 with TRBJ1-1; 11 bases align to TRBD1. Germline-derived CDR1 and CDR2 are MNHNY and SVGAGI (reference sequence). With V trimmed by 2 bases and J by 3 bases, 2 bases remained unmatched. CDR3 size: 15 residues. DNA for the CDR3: TGTGCCAGCAGTTACCGGGACAGGGGGGACACTGAAGCTTTCTTT. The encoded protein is CASSYRDRGDTEAFF.

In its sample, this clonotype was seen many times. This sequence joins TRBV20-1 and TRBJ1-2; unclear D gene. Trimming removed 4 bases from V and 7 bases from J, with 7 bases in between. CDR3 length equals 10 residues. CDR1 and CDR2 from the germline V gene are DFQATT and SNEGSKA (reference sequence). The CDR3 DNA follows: TGCAGTGCTACCGAGGCTGGCTACACCTTC. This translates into CSATEAGYTF.

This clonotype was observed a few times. The CDR3 nucleotides are TGCGCCAGCAGCCAGGGAACCTTATACGGGTCTGGGGCCAACGTCCTGACTTTC. Amino acid sequence: CASSQGTLYGSGANVLTF. The rearrangement joins TRBV4-3 to TRBJ2-6; D ambiguous. V lost 3 bases to trimming and J lost 1 base, with 16 bases between them. The CDR3 length is 18 residues. Per the germline V gene, CDR1 is LGHNA and CDR2 is YSLEER.

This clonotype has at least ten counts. As DNA, the CDR3 is TGCGCCAGCAGCTTGAGTGTACAGGAGGATGAAAAACTGTTTTTT. As protein: CASSLSVQEDEKLFF. The chain recombines TRBV5-1 with TRBJ1-4; D may be TRBD1 (5 bases). This CDR3 has 15 residues. Germline V CDR1 and CDR2: SGHRS, YFSETQ. V was pared by 1 base and J by 6 bases, with 13 bases between.

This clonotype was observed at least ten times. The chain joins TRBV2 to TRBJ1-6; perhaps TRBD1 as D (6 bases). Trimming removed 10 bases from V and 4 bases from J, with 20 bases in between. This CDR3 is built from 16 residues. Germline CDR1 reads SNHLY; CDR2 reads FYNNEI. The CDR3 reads CAIATGSSVYNSPLHF. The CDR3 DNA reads TGTGCCATCGCAACAGGGTCTTCCGTTTATAATTCACCCCTCCACTTT.

CDR3 protein: CASSVDGRSLEEKLFF. The DNA of the CDR3 is TGTGCCAGCAGCGTAGACGGCAGGTCCCTGGAAGAAAAACTGTTTTTT. The J gene is TRBJ1-4, the V gene TRBV9; the D is unclear. This CDR3 region has 16 residues. CDR1 and CDR2 from the germline V gene are SGDLS and YYNGEE. V lost 0 bases, J lost 8 bases, and 17 bases lay in between.

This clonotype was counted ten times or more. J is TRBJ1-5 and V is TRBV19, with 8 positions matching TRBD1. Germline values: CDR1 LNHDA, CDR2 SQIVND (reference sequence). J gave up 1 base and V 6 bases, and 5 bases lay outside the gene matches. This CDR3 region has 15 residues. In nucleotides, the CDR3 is TGTGCCAGTAGCCAGGACAGGGCGAGCAATCAGCCCCAGCATTTT. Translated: CASSQDRASNQPQHF.

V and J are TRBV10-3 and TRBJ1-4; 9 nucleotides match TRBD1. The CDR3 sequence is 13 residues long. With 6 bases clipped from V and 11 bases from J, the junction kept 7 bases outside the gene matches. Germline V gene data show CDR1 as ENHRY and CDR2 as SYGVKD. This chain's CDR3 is CAISDWDRAKLFF. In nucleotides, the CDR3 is TGTGCCATCAGCGACTGGGACAGGGCGAAACTGTTTTTT.

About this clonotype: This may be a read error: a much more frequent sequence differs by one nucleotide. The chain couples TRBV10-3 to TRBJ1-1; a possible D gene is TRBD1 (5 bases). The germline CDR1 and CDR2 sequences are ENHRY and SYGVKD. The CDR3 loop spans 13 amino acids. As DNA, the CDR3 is TGTGCCAGCAGTTACTCGGGGCTGATGAGCGCTTTCTTT. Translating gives CASSYSGLMSAFF.

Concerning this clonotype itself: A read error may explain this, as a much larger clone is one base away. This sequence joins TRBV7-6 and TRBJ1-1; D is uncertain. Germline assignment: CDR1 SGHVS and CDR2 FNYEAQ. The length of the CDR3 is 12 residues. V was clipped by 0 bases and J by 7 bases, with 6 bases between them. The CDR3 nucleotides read TGTGCCAGCAGCTTAGCGCCGGGTGAAGCTTTCTTT. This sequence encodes CASSLAPGEAFF.

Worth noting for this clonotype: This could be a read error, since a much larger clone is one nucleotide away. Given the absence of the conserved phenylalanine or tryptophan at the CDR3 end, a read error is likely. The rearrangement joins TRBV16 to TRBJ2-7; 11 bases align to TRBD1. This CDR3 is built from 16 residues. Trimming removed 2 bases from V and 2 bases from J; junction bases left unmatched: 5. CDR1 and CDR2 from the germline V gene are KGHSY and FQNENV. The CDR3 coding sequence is TGTGCCAGCAGCCAAAGGTGGGGACAGGGGGCCTACGAGCAGTACCTC. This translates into CASSQRWGQGAYEQYL.

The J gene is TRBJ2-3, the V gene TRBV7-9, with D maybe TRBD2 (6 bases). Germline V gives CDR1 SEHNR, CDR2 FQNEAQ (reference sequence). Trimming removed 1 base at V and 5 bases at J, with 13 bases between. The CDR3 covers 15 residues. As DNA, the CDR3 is TGTGCCAGCAGCTTAGGGGACTCCTCAGGAGATACGCAGTATTTT. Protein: CASSLGDSSGDTQYF.

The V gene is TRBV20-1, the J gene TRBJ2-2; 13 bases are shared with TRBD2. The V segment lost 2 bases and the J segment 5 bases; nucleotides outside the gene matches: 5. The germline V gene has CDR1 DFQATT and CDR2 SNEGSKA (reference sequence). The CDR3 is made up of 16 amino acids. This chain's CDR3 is CSARRPGLAGTGELFF. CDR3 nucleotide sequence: TGCAGTGCTAGACGTCCGGGACTAGCGGGGACCGGGGAGCTGTTTTTT.

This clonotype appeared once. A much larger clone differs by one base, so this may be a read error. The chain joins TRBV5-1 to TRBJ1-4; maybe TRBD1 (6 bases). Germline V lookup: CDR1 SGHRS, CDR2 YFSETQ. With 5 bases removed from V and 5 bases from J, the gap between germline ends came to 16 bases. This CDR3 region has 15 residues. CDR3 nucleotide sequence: TGCGCCAGCAGTTCCATGGGGGCAGAAAATGAAAAACTGTTTTTT. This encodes CASSSMGAENEKLFF.

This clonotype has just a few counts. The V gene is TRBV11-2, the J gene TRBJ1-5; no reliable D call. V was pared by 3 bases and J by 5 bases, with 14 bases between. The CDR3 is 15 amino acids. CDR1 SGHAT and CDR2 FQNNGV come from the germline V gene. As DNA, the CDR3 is TGTGCCAGCAGCTTGACACAGACAAGCGATCAGCCCCAGCATTTT. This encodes CASSLTQTSDQPQHF.

The CDR3 DNA is TGTGCCGTGTTACCGGGACAGGACTCCTACGAGCAGTACTTC. This translates into CAVLPGQDSYEQYF. The chain uses TRBV10-3 and TRBJ2-7, with TRBD1 matching 8 bases. CDR1 and CDR2 from the germline V gene are ENHRY and SYGVKD. The CDR3 length is 14 residues. J was trimmed by 0 bases and V by 11 bases; bases with no gene match: 9.

The CDR3 here is CASSPNRQATNEKLFF. The CDR3, as DNA: TGTGCCAGCAGTCCCAACCGACAGGCAACTAATGAAAAACTGTTTTTT. The chain recombines TRBV12-3 or TRBV12-4 with TRBJ1-4; a weak D match, TRBD1 (6 bases). The CDR3 covers 16 residues. V was pared by 5 bases and J by 0 bases, with 13 bases between.

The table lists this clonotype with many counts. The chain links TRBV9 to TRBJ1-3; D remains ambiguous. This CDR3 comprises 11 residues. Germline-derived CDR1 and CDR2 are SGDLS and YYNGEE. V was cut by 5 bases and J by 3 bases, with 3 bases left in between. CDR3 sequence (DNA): TGTGCCAGCAGAGATGGAAACACCATATATTTT. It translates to CASRDGNTIYF.

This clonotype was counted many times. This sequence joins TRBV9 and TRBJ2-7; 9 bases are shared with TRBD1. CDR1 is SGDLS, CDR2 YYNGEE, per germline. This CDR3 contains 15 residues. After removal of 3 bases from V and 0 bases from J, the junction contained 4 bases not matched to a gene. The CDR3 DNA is TGTGCCAGCAGCGAGGGGACAGGGCCCTCCTACGAGCAGTACTTC. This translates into CASSEGTGPSYEQYF. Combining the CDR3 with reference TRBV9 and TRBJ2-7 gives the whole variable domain DSGVTQTPKHLITATGQRVTLRCSPRSGDLSVYWYQQSLDQGLQFLIQYYNGEERAKGNILERFSAQQFPDLHSELNLSSLELGDSALYFCASSEGTGPSYEQYFGPGTRLTVT.